This section outlines one TCR beta chain sequence together with its context. The antigen remains undetermined. The data derive from a study of blood T cells in healthy people across ages. The study, taken as a whole, reports: Estimates based on one million T cells were treated as lower bounds.

V lost 7 bases and J 4 bases, leaving 11 bases between the germline ends. Germline V gives CDR1 MNHEY, CDR2 SVGAGI. This CDR3 is built from 13 residues. A sample-barcoded 5' primer and a J-beta primer mix were used in a second PCR of roughly 7 to 11 cycles. TCRdb independently ran MiXCR on the 5' RACE reads; one entry per CDR3 protein. The table includes around 780,000 distinct CDR3 sequences, roughly three fifths detected once. The origin of this receptor is a man aged 40-55 years in good health. Sequenced material: blood. V usage is TRBV6-5 and J usage is TRBJ2-1, with TRBD2 as a possible D gene (5 bases). The CDR3 coding sequence is TGTGCCAGCATGAGGGCAAAATACAATGAGCAGTTCTTC. Amino acids: CASMRAKYNEQFF.